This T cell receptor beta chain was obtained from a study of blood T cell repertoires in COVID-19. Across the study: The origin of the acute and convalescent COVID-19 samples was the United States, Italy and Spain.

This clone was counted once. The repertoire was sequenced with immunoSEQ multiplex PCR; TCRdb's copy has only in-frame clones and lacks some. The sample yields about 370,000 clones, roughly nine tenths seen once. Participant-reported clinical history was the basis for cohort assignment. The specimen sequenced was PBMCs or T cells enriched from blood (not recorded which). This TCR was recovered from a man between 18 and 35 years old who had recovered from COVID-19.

The CDR3 here is CASSWGDRSGEQFF. The CDR3, as DNA: TGTGCCAGCAGCTGGGGGGACAGGTCCGGTGAGCAGTTCTTC. The chain carries TRBV5-5 and TRBJ2-1; TRBD1 agrees at 8 bases. The CDR3 has 14 amino acids. The germline V gene encodes CDR1 SGHKS and CDR2 YYEKEE (reference sequence). Trimming at V came to 3 bases and at J to 9 bases, leaving 8 bases not matched to a gene.